The text below deals with one T cell receptor beta chain. Its antigen is unidentified. The data were taken from a study of tumor-infiltrating lymphocytes in localized non-small cell lung cancer. Study-level findings and limits: T-cell fraction did not differ between immunotypes IM1 and IM2.

Libraries were prepared by immunoSEQ multiplex PCR; TCRdb keeps only in-frame clonotypes and omits some of them. The sample lists some 6,000 clones; roughly four fifths were seen once. Sequencing used lung tumor tissue. This sequence was found in a human donor with non-small cell lung cancer.

CDR3 in amino acids: CASSLAGDPSGYTF. The CDR3 DNA reads TGTGCCAGCAGCTTAGCCGGAGATCCTTCTGGCTACACCTTC. V usage is TRBV7-9 and J usage is TRBJ1-2; D is unresolved. V lost 0 bases, J lost 7 bases, and 12 bases lay in between. The CDR3 has 14 residues. In germline, CDR1 is SEHNR, CDR2 FQNEAQ (reference sequence).